This TCR beta chain came from a study of blood T cell repertoires in COVID-19. This CDR3 is 11 amino acids long. Germline assignment: CDR1 DFQATT and CDR2 SNEGSKA (reference sequence). V was clipped by 5 bases and J by 6 bases, with 11 bases between them. In the study's own analysis: Amplifying reference gene primers gave estimates of nucleated cell counts. Measured with immunoSEQ multiplex PCR; TCRdb has only the in-frame clones, and not every one. That table gives V, J and clone size, and the DNA gave D and trimming. The sample consists of hundreds of thousands of clones, about nine tenths of them appearing once.

This chain links TRBV20-1 with TRBJ2-7; D perhaps matches TRBD2 (6 bases). The clonotype originates from a man in his 60s who had recovered from COVID-19. Sequenced input: PBMCs or T cells enriched from blood (not recorded which). In DNA, the CDR3 is TGCAGTGCTCTTCCGGGGGTCGAGCAGTACTTC. Its protein product is CSALPGVEQYF.